This is a list of T cell receptor beta chains from one sample in a study of T cell repertoires in cytomegalovirus infection. TCRdb redid the calling of the reads with MiXCR, one entry per CDR3 protein. The top ten hold 15% to 20% of the sample, which has some 350,000 distinct CDR3 sequences, about 28% seen once. These receptors have no known antigen. The sample here was cultured PBMCs, taken from culture after CMV antigen stimulation. These receptors were collected from a human donor in good health (CMV status not recorded). Some clones in this sample may be carry-over from other donors' samples. The CDR3 runs from the conserved cysteine through the conserved F or W. A D gene is named only where the DNA matches it firmly. A clone size is listed for some rows: how often the clone was seen (once, few, many), or a class if it is expanded.

v_gene,abundance,d_gene,j_gene,CDR3aa,CDR3nt
TRBV19,-,-,TRBJ2-7,CASSLRHHREQYF,TGTGCCAGTAGTTTGAGACACCATCGGGAGCAGTACTTC
TRBV7-8,-,-,TRBJ2-1,CASSLAEDSEQFF,TGTGCCAGCAGCTTAGCCGAGGACAGTGAGCAGTTCTTC
TRBV7-2,many,-,TRBJ1-5,CASSLVGLGNQPQHF,TGTGCCAGCAGCTTAGTAGGACTGGGGAATCAGCCCCAGCATTTT
TRBV5-5,-,-,TRBJ2-2,CASSSSRGLAGELFF,TGTGCCAGCAGCTCATCCCGTGGGTTGGCCGGGGAGCTGTTTTTT
TRBV7-6,few,TRBD1,TRBJ2-7,CASSGTGGEYEQYF,TGTGCCAGCAGTGGGACAGGGGGCGAATACGAGCAGTACTTC
TRBV12-3/TRBV12-4,-,-,TRBJ1-5,CASSFPRAGNQPQHF,TGTGCCAGCAGTTTCCCTCGGGCGGGCAATCAGCCCCAGCATTTT
TRBV28,-,TRBD1,TRBJ1-6,CASTPRDRVVSPLHF,TGTGCCAGCACCCCCCGCGACAGGGTAGTCTCACCCCTCCACTTT
TRBV29-1,-,-,TRBJ1-5,CSVMEANQPQHF,TGCAGCGTTATGGAGGCCAATCAGCCCCAGCATTTT
TRBV7-2,-,-,TRBJ2-7,CAGSLEGPLGEQYF,TGTGCCGGCAGCTTAGAGGGGCCGTTGGGGGAGCAGTACTTC
TRBV5-6,-,TRBD1,TRBJ1-2,CASSSGTGDGYTF,TGTGCCAGCAGCTCCGGGACAGGGGACGGCTACACCTTC
TRBV11-2,-,-,TRBJ2-7,CASSSVRDLSYEQYF,TGTGCCAGCAGCTCAGTTAGGGACTTATCCTACGAGCAGTACTTC
TRBV12-3/TRBV12-4,-,-,TRBJ2-7,CASSSLREGREQYF,TGTGCCAGCAGTTCCCTTCGGGAAGGAAGGGAGCAGTACTTC
TRBV12-3/TRBV12-4,-,-,TRBJ2-1,CASNHRRRSYNEQFF,TGTGCCAGCAACCACAGGCGCCGCTCCTACAATGAGCAGTTCTTC
TRBV7-8,-,-,TRBJ2-1,CASSPRSFSSYNEQFF,TGTGCCAGCAGCCCAAGGTCGTTCAGCTCCTACAATGAGCAGTTCTTC
TRBV19,-,-,TRBJ2-1,CASSIDVGVGNEQFF,TGTGCCAGTAGTATAGATGTGGGAGTGGGGAATGAGCAGTTCTTC
TRBV12-3/TRBV12-4,-,-,TRBJ2-3,CASSRTGNTDTQYF,TGTGCCAGCAGTCGGACGGGGAACACAGATACGCAGTATTTT
TRBV20-1,-,-,TRBJ2-7,CSAITGVASYEQYF,TGCAGTGCTATCACGGGAGTTGCATCCTACGAGCAGTACTTC
TRBV7-8,-,TRBD2,TRBJ2-1,CASSSRLAGGPGPYNEQFF,TGTGCCAGCAGCTCCAGACTAGCGGGAGGGCCGGGCCCCTACAATGAGCAGTTCTTC
TRBV7-9,few,-,TRBJ2-7,CASSPGGVVYEQYF,TGTGCCAGCAGCCCAGGAGGAGTGGTCTACGAGCAGTACTTC
TRBV11-1,-,TRBD1,TRBJ1-1,CASSSRTGVPTEAFF,TGTGCCAGCAGCTCGCGGACAGGCGTCCCCACTGAAGCTTTCTTT
TRBV6-1,few,-,TRBJ2-6,CASSLMVSGANVLTF,TGTGCCAGCAGCCTAATGGTCTCTGGGGCCAACGTCCTGACTTTC
TRBV9,-,-,TRBJ2-1,CASSPFHAGSSYNEQFF,TGTGCCAGCAGCCCATTCCATGCGGGCAGCTCCTACAATGAGCAGTTCTTC
TRBV19,-,TRBD1,TRBJ1-5,CASSGRRQGNGNQPQHF,TGTGCCAGTAGTGGACGACGACAGGGGAACGGCAATCAGCCCCAGCATTTT
TRBV4-2,few,-,TRBJ2-7,CASSQAVPGSEQYF,TGTGCCAGCAGCCAAGCGGTTCCGGGTTCCGAGCAGTACTTC
TRBV7-3,few,TRBD2,TRBJ2-3,CASSAVGGRADTQYF,TGTGCCAGCAGCGCCGTTGGCGGGAGAGCGGATACGCAGTATTTT
TRBV27,few,TRBD1,TRBJ2-7,CASSFDRGYEQYF,TGTGCCAGCAGTTTTGACAGGGGGTACGAGCAGTACTTC
TRBV11-3,many,-,TRBJ1-1,CASSLDGGVTEAFF,TGTGCCAGCAGCTTAGACGGGGGTGTCACTGAAGCTTTCTTT
TRBV27,-,TRBD2,TRBJ2-3,CASSPSTWREVTDTQYF,TGTGCCAGCAGTCCTTCGACCTGGCGGGAGGTGACAGATACGCAGTATTTT
TRBV6-2/TRBV6-3,-,-,TRBJ2-7,CASSYSANSIYEQYF,TGTGCCAGCAGTTACTCAGCGAATTCCATCTACGAGCAGTACTTC
TRBV10-3,-,-,TRBJ1-4,CAIRGGRTNEKLFF,TGTGCCATCAGGGGTGGAAGAACTAATGAAAAACTGTTTTTT
TRBV19,-,TRBD1,TRBJ2-2,CASSTFRDRAGTGELFF,TGTGCCAGTAGTACATTCCGGGACAGGGCAGGAACCGGGGAGCTGTTTTTT
TRBV6-1,few,-,TRBJ1-5,CAAFGRYSNQPQHF,TGTGCCGCTTTCGGAAGATATAGCAATCAGCCCCAGCATTTT
TRBV6-5,-,TRBD2,TRBJ2-3,CASSEFSSGRLTDTQYF,TGTGCCAGCAGTGAATTTTCTAGCGGGAGATTGACAGATACGCAGTATTTT
TRBV6-5,-,-,TRBJ2-1,CASSLQGGYNEQFF,TGTGCCAGCAGTTTACAGGGGGGGTACAATGAGCAGTTCTTC
TRBV7-2,many,TRBD1,TRBJ1-5,CASSEGTVQPQHF,TGTGCCAGCAGCGAAGGGACAGTTCAGCCCCAGCATTTT
TRBV6-1,few,TRBD2,TRBJ2-1,CASRKGLAGGYEQFF,TGTGCCAGCAGGAAGGGACTAGCGGGGGGATATGAGCAGTTCTTC
TRBV11-2,few,TRBD2,TRBJ2-5,CASSSGLAHQETQYF,TGTGCCAGCAGCTCCGGACTAGCCCACCAAGAGACCCAGTACTTC
TRBV27,-,-,TRBJ2-7,CAVGRGEQYF,TGTGCCGTCGGAAGGGGCGAGCAGTACTTC
TRBV7-3,few,-,TRBJ2-7,CASSLTGWDHPDEQYF,TGTGCCAGCAGCTTAACGGGGTGGGATCACCCCGACGAGCAGTACTTC
TRBV12-3/TRBV12-4,few,-,TRBJ2-1,CASSLHDSYSYNEQFF,TGTGCCAGCAGTTTACACGACAGCTACTCCTACAATGAGCAGTTCTTC
TRBV12-3/TRBV12-4,-,-,TRBJ1-1,CASSPAGKGTEAFF,TGTGCCAGCAGTCCCGCAGGGAAGGGGACTGAAGCTTTCTTT
TRBV7-3,few,TRBD2,TRBJ2-2,CASSFQRGGRTGELFF,TGTGCCAGCAGCTTTCAGCGGGGGGGCCGCACCGGGGAGCTGTTTTTT
TRBV18,-,-,TRBJ2-4,CASSPRLWQDRQNDIQYF,TGTGCCAGCTCACCACGGCTGTGGCAGGATCGCCAGAACGACATTCAGTACTTC
TRBV6-1,-,-,TRBJ2-1,CASTDGSFGDEQFF,TGTGCCAGCACCGACGGGTCCTTCGGGGATGAGCAGTTCTTC
TRBV4-2,once,TRBD1,TRBJ2-7,CASSQGTGGHEQYF,TGTGCCAGCAGCCAAGGGACAGGGGGCCACGAGCAGTACTTC
TRBV6-1,many,-,TRBJ2-5,CASSLPGQETQYF,TGTGCCAGCAGTCTACCCGGGCAAGAGACCCAGTACTTC